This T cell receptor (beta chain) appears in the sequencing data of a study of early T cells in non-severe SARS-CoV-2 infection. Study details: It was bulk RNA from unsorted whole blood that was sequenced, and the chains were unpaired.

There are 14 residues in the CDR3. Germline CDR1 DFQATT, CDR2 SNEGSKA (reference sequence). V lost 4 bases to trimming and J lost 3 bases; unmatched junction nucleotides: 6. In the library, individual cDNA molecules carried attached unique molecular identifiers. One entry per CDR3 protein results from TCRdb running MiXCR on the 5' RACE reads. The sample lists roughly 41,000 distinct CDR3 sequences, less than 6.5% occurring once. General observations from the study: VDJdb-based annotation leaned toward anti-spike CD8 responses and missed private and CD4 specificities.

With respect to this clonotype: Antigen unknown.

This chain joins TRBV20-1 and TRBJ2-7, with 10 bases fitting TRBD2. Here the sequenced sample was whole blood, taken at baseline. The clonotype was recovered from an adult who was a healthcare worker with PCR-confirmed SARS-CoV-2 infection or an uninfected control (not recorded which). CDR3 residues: CSATGTSEHYEQYF. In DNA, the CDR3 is TGCAGTGCTACCGGGACTAGCGAACACTACGAGCAGTACTTC.